This passage covers 12 T cell receptor beta chains from one sample sequenced in a study of T cell repertoires in cytomegalovirus infection. Via MiXCR, TCRdb re-called the reads, giving one row per CDR3 protein. This sample yields roughly 250,000 distinct CDR3 sequences, of which 9% to 15% are seen a single time; 1.5% to 2% belongs to the top ten. The sequenced material came from PBMCs. The source of these receptors is a human donor in good health (CMV status not recorded). Some clones in this sample may be carry-over from other donors' samples.

This clonotype was observed a few times. This chain connects TRBV29-1 to TRBJ2-5, with 9 bases aligning to TRBD1. Trimming at V came to 4 bases and at J to 9 bases, leaving 9 bases not matched to a gene. The germline V gene encodes CDR1 SQVTM and CDR2 ANQGSEA. The CDR3 spans 13 residues. The DNA for the CDR3 is TGCAGCGTTGCGACAGGGGGAGAGGGGTCCCAGTACTTC. Residues: CSVATGGEGSQYF.

V is TRBV20-1 and J is TRBJ2-7; TRBD1 agrees at 9 bases. CDR3 length: 15 residues. After removal of 1 base from V and 2 bases from J, the junction contained 6 bases not matched to a gene. Germline V lookup: CDR1 DFQATT, CDR2 SNEGSKA (reference sequence). CDR3 residues: CSARGGQGTTYEQYF. DNA for the CDR3: TGCAGTGCTAGAGGAGGACAGGGGACGACCTACGAGCAGTACTTC.

This clonotype was observed at least ten times. The gene calls are TRBV2 and TRBJ2-1; 10 nucleotides agree with TRBD1. CDR1 and CDR2 from the germline V gene are SNHLY and FYNNEI. There are 17 residues in the CDR3. V lost 6 bases and J lost 8; bases outside the gene matches: 16. CDR3 in DNA: TGTGCCAGCAGAGCTGGACAGGGGGGCGGCTGGGTCTATGAGCAGTTCTTC. Its translation: CASRAGQGGGWVYEQFF.

This clonotype was seen repeatedly, ten times or more. This rearrangement joins TRBV29-1 to TRBJ1-1, with TRBD1 matching over 7 bases. The length of the CDR3 is 13 residues. Germline CDR1 is SQVTM and CDR2 is ANQGSEA. The J segment lost 0 bases and the V segment lost 7 bases, leaving 5 bases of the junction unmatched. CDR3 amino acids: CSGEGALNTEAFF. The CDR3 DNA sequence: TGCAGCGGAGAGGGGGCATTGAACACTGAAGCTTTCTTT.

On this clonotype: This may be a read error: a much more frequent sequence differs by one nucleotide. Written as DNA, the CDR3 is TGTACCAGCACCCTAGCGCTGGGTAACACCGGGGAGCTGTTTTTT. Protein: CTSTLALGNTGELFF. The chain carries TRBV28 and TRBJ2-2; D is possibly TRBD2 (6 bases). The CDR3 covers 15 residues. The germline CDR1 and CDR2 sequences are MDHEN and SYDVKM.

This clonotype has more than one count but fewer than ten. This chain joins TRBV7-3 and TRBJ2-5, with 10 bases aligning to TRBD2. V lost 1 base to trimming and J lost 10 bases; unmatched junction nucleotides: 9. The germline gives CDR1 SGHTA, CDR2 FQGTGA. The CDR3 loop spans 15 amino acids. DNA of the CDR3: TGTGCCAGCAGCTTAAACCTAGCGGGAGAGCGACTCCAGTACTTC. This encodes CASSLNLAGERLQYF.

In this sample, this clonotype turned up a few times. The CDR3, as DNA: TGTGCCAGCAGCTTAGTCCTACTCTCTGGGGCCAACGTCCTGACTTTC. Translated: CASSLVLLSGANVLTF. This rearrangement joins TRBV7-4 to TRBJ2-6; D remains unclear. This CDR3 is built from 16 residues. With 1 base removed from V and 0 bases from J, the gap between germline ends came to 7 bases. From germline, CDR1 is SGHVT and CDR2 SQSDAQ.

The chain couples TRBV20-1 to TRBJ1-4; no clear D. With 5 bases removed from V and 5 bases from J, the gap between germline ends came to 9 bases. The CDR3 loop spans 12 amino acids. Germline V CDR1 and CDR2: DFQATT, SNEGSKA (reference sequence). The CDR3 is CSAGRLNEKLFF. As DNA, the CDR3 is TGCAGTGCTGGCCGCCTAAATGAAAAACTGTTTTTT.

The chain couples TRBV2 to TRBJ2-2, with D perhaps matching TRBD1 (5 bases). Deletions cut 6 bases from V and 1 base from J, with 12 bases between. CDR1 and CDR2 from the germline V gene are SNHLY and FYNNEI. The length of the CDR3 is 15 residues. The CDR3 region has the DNA TGTGCCAGCAGCCACCCGACAGAGAACACCGGGGAGCTGTTTTTT. It yields the protein CASSHPTENTGELFF.

Concerning this clonotype itself: Sequence at one end of the junction differs from germline and may be a read error. CDR3 nucleotide sequence: TGTGCCAGCAGCTTATCGACAGGGCGCAACTATGGCTACCACTTC. It yields the protein CASSLSTGRNYGYHF. The chain employs TRBV7-2 and TRBJ1-2, with TRBD1 matching 7 bases. Germline V CDR1 and CDR2: SGHTA, FQGNSA. This CDR3 is built from 15 residues.

This sequence joins TRBV2 and TRBJ1-1; a weak D match, TRBD1 (5 bases). Germline CDR1 SNHLY, CDR2 FYNNEI. This CDR3 comprises 15 residues. V lost 5 bases to trimming and J lost 5 bases, with 18 bases between them. The DNA of the CDR3 is TGTGCCAGCAGTCCTCTCGGGGGGGGGATGACTGAAGCTTTCTTT. Translating it yields CASSPLGGGMTEAFF.

The rearrangement uses TRBV20-1 and TRBJ2-1; D is perhaps TRBD1 or TRBD2 (5 bases each). The CDR3 runs 16 residues. Germline CDR1 is DFQATT and CDR2 is SNEGSKA (reference sequence). Trimming stripped 0 bases from V and 6 bases from J, with 18 bases between. The CDR3 here is CSARDLVRGSGNEQFF. The CDR3 DNA follows: TGCAGTGCTAGAGATCTGGTGAGGGGAAGCGGCAATGAGCAGTTCTTC.